This T cell receptor beta chain was observed in a study of CD8 T cells in ankylosing spondylitis. Quantitative 5'-RACE with molecular barcodes was used to make the TCR beta libraries. Via MiXCR, TCRdb re-called the 5' RACE reads, giving one row per CDR3 protein. The sample holds around 150,000 distinct CDR3 sequences, around 7.9% seen once. Broader study findings: CD8+ by phenotype, disease-linked clones were relatively rare in peripheral blood. Disease-associated clones were reportedly significantly overrepresented in matched ankylosing spondylitis synovial fluid.

This CDR3 region has 14 residues. Germline V gives CDR1 DFQATT, CDR2 SNEGSKA (reference sequence). Details on this clonotype: What it binds is unknown. One base away lies a much larger clone, so this may be a sequencing read error.

The source of this sequence is a female donor with ankylosing spondylitis or in good health (not recorded which). This chain connects TRBV20-1 to TRBJ1-2; D remains unclear. The sequencing input was blood, either unsorted or a sorted T cell fraction (not recorded which). CDR3 region: CSAIESAANNGYTF. In DNA, the CDR3 is TGCAGTGCAATCGAATCGGCAGCTAACAATGGCTACACCTTC.